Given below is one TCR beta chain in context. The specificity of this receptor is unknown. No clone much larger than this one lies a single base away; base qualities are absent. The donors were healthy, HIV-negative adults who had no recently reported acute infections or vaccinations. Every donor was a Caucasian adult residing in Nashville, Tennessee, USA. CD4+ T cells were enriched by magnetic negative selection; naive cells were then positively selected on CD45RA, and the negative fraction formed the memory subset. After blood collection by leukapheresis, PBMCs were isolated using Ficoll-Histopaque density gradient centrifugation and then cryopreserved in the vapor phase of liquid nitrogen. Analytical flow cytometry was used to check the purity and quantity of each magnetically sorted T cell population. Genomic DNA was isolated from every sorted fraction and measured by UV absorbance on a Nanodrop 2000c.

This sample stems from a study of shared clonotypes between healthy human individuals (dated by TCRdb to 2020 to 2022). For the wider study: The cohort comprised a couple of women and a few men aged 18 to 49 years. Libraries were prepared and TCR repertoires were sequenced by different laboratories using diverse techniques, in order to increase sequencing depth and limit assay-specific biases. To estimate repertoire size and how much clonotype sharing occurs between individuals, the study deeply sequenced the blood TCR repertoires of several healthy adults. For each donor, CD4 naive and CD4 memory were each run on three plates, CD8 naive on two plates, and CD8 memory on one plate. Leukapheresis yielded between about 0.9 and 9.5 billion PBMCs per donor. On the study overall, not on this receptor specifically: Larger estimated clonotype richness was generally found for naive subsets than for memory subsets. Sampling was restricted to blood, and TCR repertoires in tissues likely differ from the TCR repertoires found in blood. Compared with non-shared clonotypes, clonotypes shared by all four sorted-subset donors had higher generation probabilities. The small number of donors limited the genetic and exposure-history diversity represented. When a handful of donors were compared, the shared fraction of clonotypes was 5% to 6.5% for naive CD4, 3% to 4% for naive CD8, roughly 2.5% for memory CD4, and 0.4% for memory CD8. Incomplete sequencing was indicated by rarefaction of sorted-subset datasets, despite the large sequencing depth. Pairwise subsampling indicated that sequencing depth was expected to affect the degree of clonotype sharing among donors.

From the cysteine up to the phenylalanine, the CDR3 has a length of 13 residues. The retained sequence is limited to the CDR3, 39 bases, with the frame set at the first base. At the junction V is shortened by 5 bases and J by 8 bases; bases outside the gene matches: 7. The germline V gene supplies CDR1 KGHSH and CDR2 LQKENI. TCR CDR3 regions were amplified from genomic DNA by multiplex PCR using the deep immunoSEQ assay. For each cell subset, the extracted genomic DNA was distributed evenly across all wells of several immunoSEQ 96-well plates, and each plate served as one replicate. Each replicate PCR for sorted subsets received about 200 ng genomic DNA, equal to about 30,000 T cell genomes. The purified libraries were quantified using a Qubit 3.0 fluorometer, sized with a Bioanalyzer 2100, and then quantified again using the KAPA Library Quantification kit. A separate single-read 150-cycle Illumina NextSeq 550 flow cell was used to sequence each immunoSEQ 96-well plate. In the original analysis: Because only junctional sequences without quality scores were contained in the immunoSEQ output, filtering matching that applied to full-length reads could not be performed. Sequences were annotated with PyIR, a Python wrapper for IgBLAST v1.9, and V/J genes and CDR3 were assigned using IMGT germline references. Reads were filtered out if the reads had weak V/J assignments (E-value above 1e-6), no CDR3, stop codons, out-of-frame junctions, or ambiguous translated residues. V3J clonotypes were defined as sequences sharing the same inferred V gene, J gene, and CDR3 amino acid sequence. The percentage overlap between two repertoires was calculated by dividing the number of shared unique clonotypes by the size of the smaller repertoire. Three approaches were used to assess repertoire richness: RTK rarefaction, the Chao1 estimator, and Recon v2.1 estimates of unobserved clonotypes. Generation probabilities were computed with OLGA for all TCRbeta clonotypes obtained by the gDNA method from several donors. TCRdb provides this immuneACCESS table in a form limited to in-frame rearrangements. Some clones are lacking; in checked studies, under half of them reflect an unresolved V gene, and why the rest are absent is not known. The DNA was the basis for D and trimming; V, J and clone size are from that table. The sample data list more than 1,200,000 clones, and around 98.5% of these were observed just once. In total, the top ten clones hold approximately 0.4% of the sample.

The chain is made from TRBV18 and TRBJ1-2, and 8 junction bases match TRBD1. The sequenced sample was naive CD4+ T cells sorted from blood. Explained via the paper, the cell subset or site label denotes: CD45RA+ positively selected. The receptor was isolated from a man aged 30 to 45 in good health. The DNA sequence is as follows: TGTGCCAGCTCAGACGACAGGGGCGGCGGCTACACCTTC. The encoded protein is CASSDDRGGGYTF.